The entry that follows covers one T cell receptor beta chain sequence. This entry comes from a study of blood T cell repertoires in COVID-19. Overall study context: Sample material is recorded as cDNA or gDNA derived from T cells, B-cell-depleted T cells, or PBMCs.

The V gene's germline CDR1 is KGHSH and CDR2 LQKENI. The CDR3 length is 17 residues. Trimming removed 3 bases at V and 0 bases at J, with 12 bases between. Sequenced by immunoSEQ multiplex PCR; TCRdb stores in-frame clones only, minus some. Of 110,000 or so clones in the sample, more than 75% were seen once. The sequenced sample was peripheral blood. This sequence originates from a woman between 40 and 50 years old with acute or convalescent COVID-19. The chain carries TRBV18 and TRBJ2-6; a possible D gene is TRBD2 (5 bases). CDR3 in amino acids: CASSPGNPSSGANVLTF. The DNA of the CDR3 is TGTGCCAGCTCACCCGGGAATCCGTCCTCTGGGGCCAACGTCCTGACTTTC.